This T cell receptor beta chain was captured by sequencing in a study of sequential checkpoint blockade in melanoma. Background on the study: DNA from more than 75 pretreatment tumor samples underwent TCRβ immunosequencing.

Documented treatment: randomized to nivolumab then ipilimumab (arm A) or the reverse (arm B). Here immunoSEQ multiplex PCR was the method, and the copy in TCRdb shows in-frame clones only, minus some. The sample contains 35,000 to 40,000 clones, roughly 32% of which appear only once. Comment on this clone: The antigen is undetermined.

The J segment lost 4 bases and the V segment lost 3 bases, leaving 4 bases of the junction unmatched. The germline V gene encodes CDR1 MDHEN and CDR2 SYDVKM. This CDR3 is 16 amino acids long. Study-wide findings and caveats: T-cell fraction and clonality followed PD-L1 and CD8+ counts, not mutational load. Patients with week-13 increases in T-cell fraction and clonality benefited about 30 times more often.

The sequence was obtained from a human donor with melanoma. V gene TRBV28 combines with J gene TRBJ2-3; TRBD2 aligns across 13 bases. The sequences come from tumor tissue (inferred from file names), collected from a patient given nivolumab and ipilimumab in sequence. The CDR3 DNA follows: TGTGCCAGCAGTTTGGGGGGGACTAGCGGGGCAGATACGCAGTATTTT. Its translation is CASSLGGTSGADTQYF. The complete variable domain, with remaining parts taken from reference TRBV28 and TRBJ2-3, reads DVKVTQSSRYLVKRTGEKVFLECVQDMDHENMFWYRQDPGLGLRLIYFSYDVKMKEKGDIPEGYSVSREKKERFSLILESASTNQTSMYLCASSLGGTSGADTQYFGPGTRLTVL.